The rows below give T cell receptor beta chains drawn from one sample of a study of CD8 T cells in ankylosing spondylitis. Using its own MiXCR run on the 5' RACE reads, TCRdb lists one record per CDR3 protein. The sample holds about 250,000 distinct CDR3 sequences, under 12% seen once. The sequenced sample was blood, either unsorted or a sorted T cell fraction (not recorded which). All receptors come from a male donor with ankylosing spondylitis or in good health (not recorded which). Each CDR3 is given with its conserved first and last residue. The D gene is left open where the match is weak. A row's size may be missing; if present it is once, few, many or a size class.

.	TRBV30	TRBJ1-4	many	TGTGCCTGGAGTTCCGGGGTGGATGAAAAACTGTTTTTT	CAWSSGVDEKLFF
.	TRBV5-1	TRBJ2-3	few	TGCGCCAGCAGCTTGGCCATGCGGACACTAAGCACAGATACGCAGTATTTT	CASSLAMRTLSTDTQYF
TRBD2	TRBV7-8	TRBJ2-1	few	TGTGCCAGCAGCGAGGGACTAGCGCTATACAATGAGCAGTTCTTC	CASSEGLALYNEQFF
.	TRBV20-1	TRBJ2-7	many	TGCAGTGCCCCTGCGGCAGGGGGGTACGAGCAGTACTTC	CSAPAAGGYEQYF
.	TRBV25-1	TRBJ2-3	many	TGTGCCAGCAGTGAAATCATGAACCGGGATACGCAGTATTTT	CASSEIMNRDTQYF
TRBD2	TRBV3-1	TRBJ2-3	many	TGTGCCAGCAGCCAAGGGGCGGGGGGGCAAGATACGCAGTATTTT	CASSQGAGGQDTQYF
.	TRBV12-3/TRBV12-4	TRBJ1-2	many	TGTGCCAGCACCCCTTCAGCAAGCTATGGCTACACCTTC	CASTPSASYGYTF
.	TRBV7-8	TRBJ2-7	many	TGTGCCAGCAGCTTACCCTGGGCGCCCTACGAGCAGTACTTC	CASSLPWAPYEQYF
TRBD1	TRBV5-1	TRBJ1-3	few	TGCGCCAGCAGCTCCCTCGGACAGGGAGGATTTGGAAACACCATATATTTT	CASSSLGQGGFGNTIYF
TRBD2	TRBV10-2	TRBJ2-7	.	TGCGCCAGCTTGACTAGCGGGGGAATCTACGAGCAGTACTTC	CASLTSGGIYEQYF
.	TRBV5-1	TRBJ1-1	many	TGCGCCAGTGGGGAGGGACCCAACACTGAAGCTTTCTTT	CASGEGPNTEAFF
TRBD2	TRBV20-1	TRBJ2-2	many	TGCAGTGCTGCGACTAGCGGGAGGCCCAGGGAGCTGTTTTTT	CSAATSGRPRELFF
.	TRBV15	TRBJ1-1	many	TGTGCCACCAGCAGAGATCTTGGGACGGCGAACCCTGAAGCTTTCTTT	CATSRDLGTANPEAFF
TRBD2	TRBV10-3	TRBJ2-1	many	TGTGCCATCAGTGAAAGTCGGGAGGGCCGGGAGCAGTTCTTC	CAISESREGREQFF
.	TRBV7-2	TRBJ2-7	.	TGTGCCAGCAGGGTCAGGGGCGGAATCCCCTACGAGCAGTACTTC	CASRVRGGIPYEQYF
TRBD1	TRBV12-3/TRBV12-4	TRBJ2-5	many	TGTGCCAGCAGTTCGACAGGGGGTTTTCAAGAGACCCAGTACTTC	CASSSTGGFQETQYF
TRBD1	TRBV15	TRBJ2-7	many	TGTGCCACCAGCAGCTTCTTACAGGGGAGTCACGAGCAGTACTTC	CATSSFLQGSHEQYF
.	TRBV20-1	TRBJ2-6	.	TGCAGTGCTACGGGGTTTTCCTCTGGGGCCAACGTCCTGACTTTC	CSATGFSSGANVLTF
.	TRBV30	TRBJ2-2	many	TGTGCCTGGAGTGGGCGGACAGTTGGGGCCGGGGAGCTGTTTTTT	CAWSGRTVGAGELFF
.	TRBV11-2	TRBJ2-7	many	TGTGCCAGCAGCTTAGTTTTTGGGAATGAGGAGCAGTACTTC	CASSLVFGNEEQYF
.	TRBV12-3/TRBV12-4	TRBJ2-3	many	TGTGCCAGCAGGAGGGGGGGAAACACAGATACGCAGTATTTT	CASRRGGNTDTQYF
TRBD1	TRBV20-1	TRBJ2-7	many	TGCAGTACCCCCGGGACAGGCATCTACGAGCAGTACTTC	CSTPGTGIYEQYF
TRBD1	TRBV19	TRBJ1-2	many	TGTGCCAGTTCGGCACGGGACAGCTATGGCTACACCTTC	CASSARDSYGYTF
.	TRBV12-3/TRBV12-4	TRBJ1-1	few	TGTGCCAGCAGCGGGGCGGTGAACACTGAAGCTTTCTTT	CASSGAVNTEAFF
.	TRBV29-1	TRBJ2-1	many	TGCAGCGTTGAAACCGTCTACGAGCAGTTCTTC	CSVETVYEQFF
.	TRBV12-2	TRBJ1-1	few	TGTGCAAGTCGCATCACCCGAGGAGCTTTCTTT	CASRITRGAFF
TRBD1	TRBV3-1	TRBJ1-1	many	TGTGCCAGCAGCAGGACAGGACCCCTTATGAGCACTGAAGCTTTCTTT	CASSRTGPLMSTEAFF
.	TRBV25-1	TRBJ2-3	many	TGTGCCAGCAGTGAATCCCTGGGGGCTGTAGATACGCAGTATTTT	CASSESLGAVDTQYF
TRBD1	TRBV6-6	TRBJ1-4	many	TGTGCCAGCAGCTCCGGCACAGGGGGCCGGGGAGAAAAACTGTTTTTT	CASSSGTGGRGEKLFF
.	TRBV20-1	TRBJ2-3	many	TGCAGTGCTGCCCCCGGCTACCTACAAGTTACAGATACGCAGTATTTT	CSAAPGYLQVTDTQYF
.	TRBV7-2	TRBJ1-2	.	TGTGCCAGCAGCCGGGACAACAACTATGGCTACACCTTC	CASSRDNNYGYTF
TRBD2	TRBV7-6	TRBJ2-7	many	TGTGCCAGCAGCGATCCGGGGGGATACGAGCAGTACTTC	CASSDPGGYEQYF
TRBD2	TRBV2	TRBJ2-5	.	TGTGCCAGCAGTGGTAGCCTAGCGGGGGAGCAAGACTTC	CASSGSLAGEQDF
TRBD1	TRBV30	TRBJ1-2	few	TGTGCCTGGAGTGTTAGGCAGGGGGCTTTGTATGGCTACACCTTC	CAWSVRQGALYGYTF
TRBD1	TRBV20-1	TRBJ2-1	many	TGCAGTGCTAGAGCCGGGACAGGGGACTATGAGCAGTTCTTC	CSARAGTGDYEQFF
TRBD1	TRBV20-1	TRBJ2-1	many	TGCAGTGCTCCCGACAGGGCAAAGGGCAATGAGCAGTTCTTC	CSAPDRAKGNEQFF
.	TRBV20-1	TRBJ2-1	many	TGCAGTGTCCTAGCGTTGGAGGCGTCCTACAATGAGCAGTTCTTC	CSVLALEASYNEQFF
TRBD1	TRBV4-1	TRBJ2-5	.	TGCGCCAGCAGCCCGATCGGGCCACAGGGGGAGACCCAGTACTTC	CASSPIGPQGETQYF
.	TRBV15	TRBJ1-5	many	TGTGCCACCAGCAGAGTGTCCGGAAGGGCAAGCAATCAGCCCCAGCATTTT	CATSRVSGRASNQPQHF
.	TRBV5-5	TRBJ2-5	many	TGTGCCAGCAGCTCAGCGCTTAGAGAGACCCAGTACTTC	CASSSALRETQYF
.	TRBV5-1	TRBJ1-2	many	TGCGCCAGCAGCTTCGTCGAAGGTCCGGACGGCTACACCTTC	CASSFVEGPDGYTF
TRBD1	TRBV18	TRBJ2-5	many	TGTGCCAGCTCAGACAGGGCCCAAGAGACCCAGTACTTC	CASSDRAQETQYF
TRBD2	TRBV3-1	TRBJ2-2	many	TGTGCCAGCAGCCAAGACCCCAGCGGGAAAACCGGGGAGCTGTTTTTT	CASSQDPSGKTGELFF
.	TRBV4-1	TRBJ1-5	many	TGCGCCAGCAGCCAAGGGGGGGTTAGCAATCAGCCCCAGCATTTT	CASSQGGVSNQPQHF
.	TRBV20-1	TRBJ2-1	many	TGCAGTGCTAGAGGACCGAGCGAGACTCGGGATGAGCAGTTCTTC	CSARGPSETRDEQFF
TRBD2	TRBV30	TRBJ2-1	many	TGTGCCTGGAGTCTTACTAGCGGGAGCTCCTACAATGAGCAGTTCTTC	CAWSLTSGSSYNEQFF
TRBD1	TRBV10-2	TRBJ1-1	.	TGCGCCAGCAGTGAGTGGGACAGATACCCAGCTTTCTTT	CASSEWDRYPAFF
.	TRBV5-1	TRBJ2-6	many	TGCGCCAGCAGCTTTGGGGCCAACGTCCTGACTTTC	CASSFGANVLTF
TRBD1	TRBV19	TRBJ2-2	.	TGTGCCAGTAGTTCTCGGACAGGAGGCACCGGGGAGCTGTTTTTT	CASSSRTGGTGELFF
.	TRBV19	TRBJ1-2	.	TGTGCCACTCGTTCCGGGTCGTACTATGGCTACACCTTC	CATRSGSYYGYTF
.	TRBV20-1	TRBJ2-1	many	TGCAGTGCTAGAACCTACAATGAGCAGTTCTTC	CSARTYNEQFF
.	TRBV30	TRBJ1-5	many	TGTGCCTGGAGTGTAAAGGGCCTGGGCAATCAGCCCCAGCATTTT	CAWSVKGLGNQPQHF
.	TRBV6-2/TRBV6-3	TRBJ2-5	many	TGTGCCAGCTCCAGGTTGGTTGAAGAGACCCAGTACTTC	CASSRLVEETQYF
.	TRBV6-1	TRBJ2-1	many	TGTGCCAGCAGCCGGGACTGGTCCTATGAGCAGTTCTTC	CASSRDWSYEQFF
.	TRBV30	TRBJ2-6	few	TGTGCCTGGAGTTCCCCACAGGGCTTTGGGGCCAACGTCCTGACTTTC	CAWSSPQGFGANVLTF